What follows is one T cell receptor beta chain and its context. The antigen is unknown. This sample was included in a study of vaccination effects on CD4 cells after COVID-19. Study overall: Using viral peptide pools, the ViraFEST assay grew out antigen-specific CD4+ T cells prior to sequencing. Early and late post-vaccination samples came from three convalescent patients.

Study-level results: Researchers reported few convalescent patients and no early post-infection timepoints in the study.

The protocol was immunoSEQ multiplex PCR, while the TCRdb copy is restricted to in-frame clones and leaves out a portion. Altogether some 50,000 clones are present, about four fifths being singletons, with the ten largest covering 5% to 6.5%. When less than 13 days of culture had elapsed, CD4+ T cells were isolated. The individual was infected with SARS-CoV-2 between March and December 2020, as confirmed by PCR. Either the BNT162b2 or mRNA-1273 vaccine was given to participants in two doses. In the cultures, half the medium was exchanged for IL-2 medium on days 3 and 7. CDR1 is MNHEY and CDR2 is SVGAGI in the germline V gene. V lost 4 bases to trimming and J lost 2 bases, with 11 bases between them. The CDR3 runs 14 residues.

The V gene is TRBV6-5, the J gene TRBJ2-5; TRBD2 might be the D (5 bases). The sequence came from a human donor who had a prior SARS-CoV-2 infection. Sequenced material: CD4+ T cells from PBMCs cultured without peptide, taken after COVID-19 vaccination. The CDR3 spells CASSSPGIQETQYF. The CDR3 DNA reads TGTGCCAGCAGTTCCCCCGGGATACAAGAGACCCAGTACTTC.